This T cell receptor beta chain is from a study of CD8 T cells in ankylosing spondylitis. Making the TCR beta libraries involved quantitative 5'-RACE with molecular barcodes. Via MiXCR, TCRdb re-called the 5' RACE reads, giving one row per CDR3 protein. Among more than 650,000 distinct CDR3 sequences listed, roughly 12% were seen once. Germline V gene data show CDR1 as MNHEY and CDR2 as SVGEGT. The junction had 4 bases not matched to a gene; V was cut back by 6 bases and J by 10 bases. This CDR3 is built from 12 residues. General study results and limits: It was reported that disease-linked clones were significantly enriched in matched ankylosing spondylitis synovial fluid. Among TCR beta sequences, a motif of under 10 highly homologous variants appeared characteristic of ankylosing spondylitis blood. Earlier reports found some motif variants in synovial fluid and blood in reactive arthritis. CD8+ cells made up the disease-linked clones, which were relatively rare in peripheral blood.

With respect to this clonotype: What it recognizes is unknown.

Sequenced sample: blood, either unsorted or a sorted T cell fraction (not recorded which). This receptor was taken from a male donor with ankylosing spondylitis. The chain carries TRBV6-2 or TRBV6-3 and TRBJ2-5, with 11 bases matching TRBD2. The DNA of the CDR3 is TGTGCCAGCAGAAGACTAGCGGGGCGCCAGTACTTC. It codes for CASRRLAGRQYF.